The entry below gives a single TCR beta chain sequence along with its context. Its antigen is unidentified. One junction end does not reproduce the germline sequence, and a read error may be involved. These data are taken from a study of post-analysis software for immune sequencing data. Prepared libraries of TCR beta cDNA carried unique molecular identifiers. TCRdb redid the calling of the PCR reads with MiXCR, one entry per CDR3 protein. The sample has about 400,000 distinct CDR3 sequences; less than 40% are singletons. General study findings and limits: Patients showed TRBV5-6, TRBV5-1 and TRBV20-1 among several TRBV segments more frequent than in controls.

The CDR3 covers 16 residues. Sequencing was done on a sample of blood. The receptor was derived from a girl aged 10 to 17 with multiple sclerosis. The rearrangement joins TRBV12-3 or TRBV12-4 to TRBJ1-2; weak D call: TRBD1 (5 bases). The CDR3 DNA sequence: TGTACCAGCAGGGAATCCAACCGTCCTGGTGGGGATGGCTACACCTTC. Amino acids: CTSRESNRPGGDGYTF.